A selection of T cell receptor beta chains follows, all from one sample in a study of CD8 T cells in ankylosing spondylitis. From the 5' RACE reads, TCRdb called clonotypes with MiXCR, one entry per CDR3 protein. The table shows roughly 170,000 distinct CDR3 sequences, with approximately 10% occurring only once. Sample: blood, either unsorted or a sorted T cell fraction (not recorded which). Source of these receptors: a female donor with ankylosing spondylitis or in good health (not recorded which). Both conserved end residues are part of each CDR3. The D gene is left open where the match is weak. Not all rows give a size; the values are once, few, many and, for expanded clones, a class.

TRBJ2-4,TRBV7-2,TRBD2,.,CASSLGSGRGSKNIQYF,TGTGCCAGCAGCTTAGGGAGCGGGAGGGGCTCCAAAAACATTCAGTACTTC
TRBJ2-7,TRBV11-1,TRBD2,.,CASSLGSLASGLSYEQYF,TGTGCCAGCAGCTTAGGAAGTCTGGCTAGCGGCCTATCCTACGAGCAGTACTTC
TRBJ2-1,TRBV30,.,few,CAWSVHQRYEQFF,TGTGCCTGGAGTGTACACCAGAGGTATGAGCAGTTCTTC
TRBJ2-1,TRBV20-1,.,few,CSAQTPGYNEQFF,TGCAGTGCCCAAACCCCGGGATACAATGAGCAGTTCTTC
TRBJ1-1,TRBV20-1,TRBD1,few,CSASGTGVRETEAFF,TGCAGTGCTAGTGGGACAGGGGTACGGGAGACTGAAGCTTTCTTT
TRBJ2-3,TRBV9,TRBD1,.,CASDSPGTGGADTQYF,TGTGCCAGCGACTCCCCCGGGACAGGGGGCGCAGATACGCAGTATTTT
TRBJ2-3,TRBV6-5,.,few,CASSYSADPGTDTQYF,TGTGCCAGCAGTTACTCAGCGGATCCGGGGACAGATACGCAGTATTTT
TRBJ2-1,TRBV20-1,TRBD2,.,CSARPSGSLHEQFF,TGCAGTGCTAGACCAAGCGGGAGTCTCCATGAGCAGTTCTTC
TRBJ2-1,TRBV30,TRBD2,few,CAWMGSEREGNEQFF,TGTGCCTGGATGGGATCCGAGCGGGAGGGCAATGAGCAGTTCTTC
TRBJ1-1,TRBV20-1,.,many,CSARDDLNTEAFF,TGCAGTGCTAGGGACGATTTGAACACTGAAGCTTTCTTT
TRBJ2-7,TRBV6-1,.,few,CASSEAIAVNYEQYF,TGTGCCAGCAGTGAAGCAATAGCTGTTAACTACGAGCAGTACTTC
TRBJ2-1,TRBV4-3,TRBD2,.,CASSQGRDYYNEQFF,TGCGCCAGCAGCCAAGGTCGGGACTACTACAATGAGCAGTTCTTC
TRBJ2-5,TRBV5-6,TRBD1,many,CASSLGTGGAKTQYF,TGTGCCAGCAGCTTGGGGACAGGGGGCGCGAAGACCCAGTACTTC
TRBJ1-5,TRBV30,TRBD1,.,CAWSVGTGVQPQHF,TGTGCCTGGAGTGTAGGGACAGGAGTTCAGCCCCAGCATTTT
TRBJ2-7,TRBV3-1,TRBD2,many,CASSQDGLAGVYEQYF,TGTGCCAGCAGCCAAGATGGGCTAGCGGGAGTCTACGAGCAGTACTTC
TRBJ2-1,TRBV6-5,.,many,CASSYPPPNEQFF,TGTGCCAGCAGTTATCCCCCACCTAATGAGCAGTTCTTC
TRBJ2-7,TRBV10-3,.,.,CVISESHSSYEQYF,TGTGTCATCAGTGAGTCCCACAGCTCCTACGAGCAGTACTTC
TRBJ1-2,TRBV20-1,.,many,CSASGARGYTF,TGCAGTGCTAGTGGGGCGCGGGGCTACACCTTC
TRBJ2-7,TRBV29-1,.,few,CSVEGGGVEQYF,TGCAGCGTTGAAGGGGGTGGGGTCGAGCAGTACTTC
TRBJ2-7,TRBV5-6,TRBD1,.,CASSYGQGVYEQYF,TGTGCCAGCAGCTACGGACAGGGGGTCTACGAGCAGTACTTC
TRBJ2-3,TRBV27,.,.,CAIPRGDTQYF,TGTGCCATCCCCCGAGGGGATACGCAGTATTTT
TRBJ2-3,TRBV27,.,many,CASRGSTDTQYF,TGTGCCAGCAGGGGGAGCACAGATACGCAGTATTTT
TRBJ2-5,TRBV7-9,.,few,CASSLSETQETQYF,TGTGCCAGCAGCTTAAGTGAGACACAAGAGACCCAGTACTTC
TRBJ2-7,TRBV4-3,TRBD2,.,CASSQDGTSGYEQYF,TGCGCCAGCAGCCAAGATGGGACTAGCGGTTACGAGCAGTACTTC
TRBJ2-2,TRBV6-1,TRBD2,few,CASESGSATGELFF,TGTGCCAGCGAGAGCGGGAGTGCCACCGGGGAGCTGTTTTTT
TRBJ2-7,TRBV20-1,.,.,CSASPTYEQYF,TGCAGTGCTAGCCCTACGTACGAGCAGTACTTC
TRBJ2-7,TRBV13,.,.,CASSGAPEGYEQYF,TGTGCCAGCAGCGGGGCTCCTGAAGGTTACGAGCAGTACTTC
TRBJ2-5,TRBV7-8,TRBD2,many,CASSLDRLAGSRETQYF,TGTGCCAGCAGCTTAGATCGGCTAGCGGGATCCCGAGAGACCCAGTACTTC
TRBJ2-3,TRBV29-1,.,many,CSALRDTQYF,TGCAGCGCCTTAAGGGATACGCAGTATTTT
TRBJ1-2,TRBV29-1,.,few,CSVEDQAGTLGGYTF,TGCAGCGTTGAAGATCAGGCGGGCACTTTGGGGGGCTACACCTTC
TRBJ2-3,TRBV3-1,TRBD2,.,CASSQRTSGERADTQYF,TGTGCCAGCAGCCAAAGGACTAGCGGGGAAAGGGCAGATACGCAGTATTTT
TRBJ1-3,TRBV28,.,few,CASSLGPQGGNTIYF,TGTGCCAGCAGTTTAGGACCCCAGGGTGGAAACACCATATATTTT
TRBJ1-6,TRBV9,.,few,CASSGGAGHSPLHF,TGTGCCAGCAGCGGCGGGGCAGGGCATTCACCCCTCCACTTT
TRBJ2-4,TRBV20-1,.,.,CSVDPVLAKNIQYF,TGCAGTGTAGATCCAGTGCTAGCCAAAAACATTCAGTACTTC
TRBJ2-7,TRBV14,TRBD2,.,CASSQGGTSYEQYF,TGTGCCAGCAGCCAAGGGGGGACTAGCTACGAGCAGTACTTC